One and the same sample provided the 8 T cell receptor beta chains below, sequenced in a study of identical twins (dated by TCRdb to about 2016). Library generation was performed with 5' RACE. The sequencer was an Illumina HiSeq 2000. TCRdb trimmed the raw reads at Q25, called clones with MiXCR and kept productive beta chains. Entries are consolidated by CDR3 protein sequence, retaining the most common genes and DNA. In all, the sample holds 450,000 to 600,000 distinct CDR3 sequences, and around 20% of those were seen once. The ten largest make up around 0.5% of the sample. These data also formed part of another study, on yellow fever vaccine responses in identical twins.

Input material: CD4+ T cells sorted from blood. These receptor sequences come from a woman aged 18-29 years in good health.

In DNA form, the CDR3 reads TGTGCCAGCAGGCCCGGCGGGATTTATGAGCAGTTCTTC. It is translated as CASRPGGIYEQFF. The chain is built from TRBV12-3 or TRBV12-4 and TRBJ2-1; tentatively, D is TRBD2 (6 bases). Trimming left V 6 bases short and J 8 bases short, with 14 bases between. The CDR3 sequence is 13 residues long.

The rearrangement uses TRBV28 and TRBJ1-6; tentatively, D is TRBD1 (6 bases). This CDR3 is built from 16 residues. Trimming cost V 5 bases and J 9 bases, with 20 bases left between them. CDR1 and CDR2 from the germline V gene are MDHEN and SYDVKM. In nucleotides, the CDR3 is TGTGCCAGCAGTCCCCCCGCCGAGGAGGGGGTTTCACCCCTCCACTTT. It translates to CASSPPAEEGVSPLHF. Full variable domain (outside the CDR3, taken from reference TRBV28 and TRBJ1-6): DVKVTQSSRYLVKRTGEKVFLECVQDMDHENMFWYRQDPGLGLRLIYFSYDVKMKEKGDIPEGYSVSREKKERFSLILESASTNQTSMYLCASSPPAEEGVSPLHFGNGTRLTVT.

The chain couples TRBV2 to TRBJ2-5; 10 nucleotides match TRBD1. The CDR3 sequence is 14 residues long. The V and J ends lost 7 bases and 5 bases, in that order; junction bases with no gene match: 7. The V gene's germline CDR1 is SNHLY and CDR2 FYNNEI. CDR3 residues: CASIQGTGVETQYF. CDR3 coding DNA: TGTGCCAGCATCCAGGGGACAGGGGTCGAGACCCAGTACTTC.

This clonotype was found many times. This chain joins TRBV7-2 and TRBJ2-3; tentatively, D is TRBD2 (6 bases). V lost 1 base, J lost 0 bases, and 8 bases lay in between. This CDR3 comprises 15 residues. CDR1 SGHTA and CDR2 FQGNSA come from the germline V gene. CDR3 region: CASSLGLASTDTQYF. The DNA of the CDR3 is TGTGCCAGCAGCTTAGGGCTAGCGAGCACAGATACGCAGTATTTT.

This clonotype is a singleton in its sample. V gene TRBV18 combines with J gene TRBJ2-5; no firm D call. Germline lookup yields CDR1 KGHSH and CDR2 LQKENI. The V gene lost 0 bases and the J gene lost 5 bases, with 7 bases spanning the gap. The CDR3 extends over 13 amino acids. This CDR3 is CASSPPSLETQYF. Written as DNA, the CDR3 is TGTGCCAGCTCACCACCGTCGCTGGAGACCCAGTACTTC.

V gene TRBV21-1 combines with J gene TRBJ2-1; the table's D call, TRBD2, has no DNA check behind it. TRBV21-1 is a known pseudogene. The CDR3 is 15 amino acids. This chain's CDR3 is CASRPYRPLYNEQFF. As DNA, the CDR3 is TGTGCCAGCAGACCCTACAGGCCCCTATACAATGAGCAGTTCTTC.

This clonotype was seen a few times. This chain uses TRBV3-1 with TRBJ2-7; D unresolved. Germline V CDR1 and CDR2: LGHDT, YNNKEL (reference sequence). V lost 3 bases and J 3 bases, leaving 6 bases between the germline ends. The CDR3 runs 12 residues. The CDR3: CASSQADYEQYF. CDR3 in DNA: TGTGCCAGCAGCCAGGCGGACTACGAGCAGTACTTC.

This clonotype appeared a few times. The CDR3 nucleotides are TGCGCCAGCAGCCATGATCTGACAGGTTCGAACACCGGGGAGCTGTTTTTT. Protein: CASSHDLTGSNTGELFF. The V gene is TRBV5-1, the J gene TRBJ2-2; D might be TRBD1 (6 bases). Trimming took off 4 bases at V and 0 bases at J, with 16 bases between the two ends. CDR1 and CDR2 (germline): SGHRS, YFSETQ. The length of the CDR3 is 17 residues.